This entry features one T cell receptor (beta chain) sequence. Antigen unknown. This sample is drawn from a study of T-cell reconstitution after alpha-beta-depleted transplantation in children. CDR1 and CDR2 (germline): SNHLY, FYNNEI. The CDR3 is 15 residues long. Deletions cut 0 bases from V and 7 bases from J, with 15 bases between. Study-wide results and limits: The study reportedly traced alpha-beta T cells about two months after transplant to several hundred expanded graft clones. Surviving thymic progenitors and recipient T cells were the source of high TCRbeta diversity at day 60 in some patients.

Unique molecular identifiers were used in preparing the TCRbeta library. TCRdb independently ran MiXCR on the PCR reads; one entry per CDR3 protein. The sample records under 450,000 distinct CDR3 sequences, about a sixth being singletons. This receptor was obtained from a boy in the first two years of life who had a stem cell transplant for Wiskott-Aldrich syndrome, so the T cells may come from the graft donor. V gene TRBV2 combines with J gene TRBJ2-5; D is unresolved. Sequencing was performed on PBMCs, mostly from graft donor cells, taken 360 days after TCRalphabeta/CD19-depleted stem cell transplant. The CDR3 nucleotides are TGTGCCAGCAGTGAAGCGCTTCGTAACCCCGGGACCCAGTACTTC. This encodes CASSEALRNPGTQYF.